One T cell receptor (beta chain) is described in this entry. Repertoires were generated with immunoSEQ multiplex PCR, while TCRdb's copy carries only in-frame clones and drops some. The sample yields hundreds of thousands of clones, approximately 85% seen once. CDR1 SGHVS and CDR2 FNYEAQ come from the germline V gene. This CDR3 contains 16 residues. V shed 1 base, J shed 0 bases, and the junction held 4 bases outside the gene matches. This record comes from a study of blood T cell repertoires in COVID-19. This TCR was recovered from a man in his forties or fifties with active or convalescent COVID-19. The sample consisted of peripheral blood. The genes are TRBV7-6 and TRBJ2-7; 9 nucleotides align to TRBD1. DNA of the CDR3: TGTGCCAGCAGCTTAGGGGACAGGGTCGGCTCCTACGAGCAGTACTTC. It translates to CASSLGDRVGSYEQYF.